This record looks at one TCR beta chain sequence and its context. This CDR3 spans 14 amino acids. The junction had 3 bases not matched to a gene; V was cut back by 3 bases and J by 1 base. Germline values: CDR1 SGHRS, CDR2 YFSETQ. This sample was taken from a study of control samples from healthy donors and cancer patients. The method was immunoSEQ multiplex PCR; TCRdb's version includes in-frame clones alone and lacks a portion of them. This table has roughly 55,000 clones, roughly 87% appearing once. This clonotype was sampled from a man aged 50-59 years in good health. The sequenced material came from blood. The V call is TRBV5-1, the J call TRBJ1-1; TRBD1 aligns across 7 bases. CDR3 region: CASSSGTENTEAFF. The CDR3 nucleotides are TGCGCCAGCAGCTCCGGGACAGAGAACACTGAAGCTTTCTTT. Based on the CDR3 plus reference TRBV5-1 and TRBJ1-1, the full variable domain is KAGVTQTPRYLIKTRGQQVTLSCSPISGHRSVSWYQQTPGQGLQFLFEYFSETQRNKGNFPGRFSGRQFSNSRSEMNVSTLELGDSALYLCASSSGTENTEAFFGQGTRLTVV.